Listed below are T cell receptor beta chains from one sample, sequenced in a study of cytomegalovirus exposure and HLA in healthy donors. Sequencing was performed with immunoSEQ multiplex PCR; in TCRdb, only in-frame clones are kept and a portion is missing. This sample's table reports around 78,000 clones. Sequencing was done on a sample of PBMCs. Source of these receptors: a man aged 18-30 years in good health and CMV-seropositive. Both conserved end residues are part of each CDR3. The D gene is left open where the match is weak.

TRBV5-6	NA	TRBJ2-5	CASSLGPGRGYEQETQYF	TGTGCCAGCAGCTTGGGTCCGGGCAGGGGCTACGAACAAGAGACCCAGTACTTC
TRBV28	NA	TRBJ1-2	CASSTPLPQGLYGYTF	TGTGCCAGCAGTACACCACTCCCCCAGGGTCTCTATGGCTACACCTTC
TRBV7-9	TRBD1	TRBJ2-7	CASSLGTGAYEQYF	TGTGCCAGCAGCCTTGGGACAGGGGCCTACGAGCAGTACTTC
TRBV7-3	NA	TRBJ2-5	CASSWGGRETQYF	TGTGCCAGCTCGTGGGGGGGGCGAGAGACCCAGTACTTC
TRBV19	NA	TRBJ2-3	CASSPGRRASTDTQYF	TGTGCCAGTAGTCCCGGTAGGCGGGCGAGCACAGATACGCAGTATTTT
TRBV4-1	NA	TRBJ2-2	CASSQVNLFSNTGELFF	TGCGCCAGCAGCCAAGTAAATCTTTTTTCGAACACCGGGGAGCTGTTTTTT
TRBV7-2	TRBD2	TRBJ2-1	CASNPSGRAGNEQFF	TGTGCCAGCAACCCTAGCGGGAGGGCGGGCAATGAGCAGTTCTTC
TRBV19	NA	TRBJ1-2	CASRLAGGLDYGYTF	TGTGCCAGTCGCCTGGCAGGTGGGTTGGACTATGGCTACACCTTC
TRBV28	NA	TRBJ1-2	CASSFLSGDGYTF	TGTGCCAGCAGTTTCTTGTCAGGGGATGGCTACACCTTC
TRBV28	NA	TRBJ1-1	CASRENTEAFF	TGTGCCAGCCGGGAGAACACTGAAGCTTTCTTT
TRBV5-5	NA	TRBJ1-1	CASSLGGRGHTEAFF	TGTGCCAGCAGCTTGGGAGGCAGGGGTCACACTGAAGCTTTCTTT
TRBV19	NA	TRBJ1-5	CASSWAVSNQPQHF	TGTGCCAGTAGCTGGGCAGTTAGCAATCAGCCCCAGCATTTT
TRBV27	TRBD1	TRBJ2-2	CASSSGGQIYTGELFF	TGTGCCAGCAGTTCTGGGGGACAGATTTACACCGGGGAGCTGTTTTTT
TRBV4-2	NA	TRBJ1-3	CASSQDIQARYSGNTIYF	TGTGCCAGCAGCCAAGATATACAGGCTCGATACTCTGGAAACACCATATATTTT
TRBV18	TRBD1	TRBJ1-5	CASSPQTGGDQPQHF	TGTGCCAGCTCACCTCAAACAGGGGGCGATCAGCCCCAGCATTTT
TRBV11-2	TRBD1	TRBJ2-1	CASSLRQGSGEQFF	TGTGCCAGCAGCCTCAGACAGGGATCAGGGGAGCAGTTCTTC
TRBV5-1	NA	TRBJ1-1	CASSPHRAGGTEAFF	TGCGCCAGCAGCCCCCACAGGGCTGGTGGGACTGAAGCTTTCTTT
TRBV27	NA	TRBJ2-5	CASRPRSLQETQYF	TGTGCCAGCAGGCCCCGAAGCCTCCAAGAGACCCAGTACTTC
TRBV5-1	NA	TRBJ2-7	CASSQGAQTHEQYF	TGCGCCAGCAGTCAAGGGGCACAGACCCACGAGCAGTACTTC
TRBV4-1	NA	TRBJ2-1	CASSRPSHEQFF	TGCGCCAGCAGCCGCCCGAGTCATGAGCAGTTCTTC
TRBV5-1	TRBD2	TRBJ2-3	CASSLELAGGPRIDTQYF	TGCGCCAGCAGCTTGGAATTAGCGGGAGGGCCGCGTATCGATACGCAGTATTTT
TRBV7-9	NA	TRBJ1-1	CASSEMNTEAFF	TGTGCCAGCAGTGAGATGAACACTGAAGCTTTCTTT
TRBV25-1	TRBD2	TRBJ2-7	CASSEASGHEQYF	TGTGCCAGCAGTGAGGCTAGCGGCCACGAGCAGTACTTC
TRBV5-4	NA	TRBJ2-5	CASSLRSPGETQYF	TGTGCCAGCAGCTTAAGGTCCCCGGGGGAGACCCAGTACTTC
TRBV5-1	TRBD1	TRBJ2-7	CASSSARQGAYEQYF	TGCGCCAGCAGCTCGGCCAGACAGGGGGCCTACGAGCAGTACTTC
TRBV11-2	TRBD2	TRBJ2-4	CASSQGRGGTTKNIQYF	TGTGCCAGCAGCCAGGGGCGGGGGGGGACCACCAAAAACATTCAGTACTTC
TRBV7-9	TRBD1	TRBJ2-7	CASSGNRGPYEQYF	TGTGCCAGCAGCGGTAACAGGGGGCCCTACGAGCAGTACTTC
TRBV11-3	TRBD1	TRBJ1-2	CASSFGQGYGYTF	TGTGCCAGCAGCTTTGGACAGGGGTATGGCTACACCTTC
TRBV19	NA	TRBJ2-1	CASSILGGAGNEQFF	TGTGCCAGTAGTATACTGGGCGGTGCGGGGAATGAGCAGTTCTTC
TRBV4-1	NA	TRBJ2-7	CASSQDSTRAYEQYF	TGCGCCAGCAGCCAAGATTCTACTAGGGCCTACGAGCAGTACTTC
TRBV5-1	TRBD1	TRBJ1-5	CASSSEPGQGQPQHF	TGCGCCAGCAGCTCGGAACCTGGACAGGGACAGCCCCAGCATTTT
TRBV6-1	NA	TRBJ2-7	CASSEGGQTYYEQYF	TGTGCCAGCAGTGAAGGGGGGCAGACCTACTACGAGCAGTACTTC
TRBV29-1	TRBD1	TRBJ2-5	CSVEDPGGTQYF	TGCAGCGTTGAAGACCCAGGGGGGACCCAGTACTTC
TRBV28	NA	TRBJ1-2	CASSLGGRGGYTF	TGTGCCAGCAGTTTGGGAGGACGGGGTGGCTACACCTTC
TRBV19	TRBD1	TRBJ2-1	CASSIRGQGFNEQFF	TGTGCCAGTAGTATCAGGGGACAGGGGTTTAATGAGCAGTTCTTC
TRBV6-4	TRBD2	TRBJ2-7	CASSDSPGTSGVQYF	TGTGCCAGCAGTGACTCTCCCGGGACTAGCGGGGTTCAGTACTTC
TRBV15	NA	TRBJ1-1	CATSRDSTNTEAFF	TGTGCCACCAGCAGAGATTCTACGAACACTGAAGCTTTCTTT
TRBV10-1	TRBD1	TRBJ1-3	CASSERTGGNTIYF	TGCGCCAGCAGTGAGAGGACAGGTGGAAACACCATATATTTT
TRBV27	NA	TRBJ2-2	CASSLVANTGELFF	TGTGCCAGCAGTTTAGTAGCGAACACCGGGGAGCTGTTTTTT
TRBV9	NA	TRBJ1-1	CASSLLTGNTEAFF	TGTGCCAGCAGCCTCCTAACAGGGAACACTGAAGCTTTCTTT
TRBV23-1	NA	TRBJ2-5	CASSQSAGLPPRETQYF	TGCGCCAGCAGTCAATCCGCGGGACTCCCACCCCGGGAGACCCAGTACTTC
TRBV18	NA	TRBJ1-1	CASSRGRGNTEAFF	TGTGCCAGCTCAAGGGGCAGGGGGAACACTGAAGCTTTCTTT
TRBV6-5	TRBD1	TRBJ1-1	CASSYGQGDTEAFF	TGTGCCAGCAGTTATGGGCAGGGGGACACTGAAGCTTTCTTT
TRBV2	TRBD1	TRBJ2-7	CATTPGQGAYEQYF	TGTGCCACTACCCCGGGACAGGGGGCCTACGAGCAGTACTTC
TRBV27	NA	TRBJ2-7	CASSLRDTKYEQYF	TGTGCCAGCAGTCTCCGGGACACAAAATACGAGCAGTACTTC
TRBV29-1	NA	TRBJ2-1	CSVESRNEQFF	TGCAGTGTTGAGAGTCGGAATGAGCAGTTCTTC
TRBV7-9	NA	TRBJ2-1	CASSSRGQADEQFF	TGTGCCAGCAGCTCGAGAGGACAAGCCGATGAGCAGTTCTTC
TRBV15	NA	TRBJ2-6	CATSSRGDSGANVLTF	TGTGCCACCAGCTCCAGGGGAGACTCTGGGGCCAACGTCCTGACTTTC